Listed below are T cell receptor beta chains from one sample, sequenced in a study of blood T cell repertoires in COVID-19. Sequenced by immunoSEQ multiplex PCR; TCRdb stores in-frame clones only, minus some. The sample lists fewer than 55,000 clones; over 80% were seen once. Sequenced material: peripheral blood. Receptors were obtained from a man in his sixties or seventies with active COVID-19. CDR3s include the opening cysteine and the closing phenylalanine or tryptophan. Each record gives: V gene, D gene, CDR3 length, clone size, J gene, CDR3 protein, CDR3 DNA. A D gene is named only where the DNA matches it firmly. Rows may omit the clone size; those that give it use once, few, many or a size class.

>TRBV4-2|TRBD1|18|once|TRBJ2-6
CASSQDHRGLPGANVLTF
TGTGCCAGCAGCCAAGATCACAGGGGATTGCCTGGGGCCAACGTCCTGACTTTC
>TRBV27|TRBD1|15|.|TRBJ1-2
CASRNSGGVSYGYTF
TGTGCCAGCAGGAACTCAGGGGGCGTCTCCTATGGCTACACCTTC
>TRBV19|.|15|.|TRBJ1-6
CASSMGQYYNSPLHF
TGTGCCAGTAGTATGGGGCAATACTATAATTCACCCCTCCACTTT
>TRBV19|.|12|.|TRBJ1-2
CASSRTRSGYTF
TGTGCCAGTAGTCGGACTAGATCTGGCTACACCTTC
>TRBV29-1|.|13|.|TRBJ1-4
CSVGGDTNEKLFF
TGCAGCGTCGGGGGGGACACTAATGAAAAACTGTTTTTT
>TRBV6-4|TRBD2|12|once|TRBJ2-7
CASRLAAYEQYF
TGTGCCTCAAGACTAGCGGCCTACGAGCAGTACTTC
>TRBV5-1|.|16|.|TRBJ2-3
CASSPKGVANTDTQYF
TGCGCCAGCAGCCCCAAGGGGGTAGCAAACACAGATACGCAGTATTTT
>TRBV5-4|TRBD1|15|.|TRBJ1-3
CASSLDRGSGNTIYF
TGTGCCAGCAGCTTGGACAGGGGCTCTGGAAACACCATATATTTT
>TRBV21-1|.|13|.|TRBJ2-7
CASSKGGAYEQYF
TGTGCCAGCAGCAAAGGGGGGGCCTACGAGCAGTACTTC
>TRBV5-1|.|15|.|TRBJ1-2
CASSSEQGGYYGYTF
TGCGCCAGCAGCTCAGAACAGGGAGGGTACTATGGCTACACCTTC
>TRBV4-2|TRBD2|15|.|TRBJ2-3
CASSSTQRGPDTQYF
TGTGCCAGCAGTTCAACTCAGCGGGGGCCAGATACGCAGTATTTT
>TRBV6-5|TRBD2|14|.|TRBJ2-5
CASSYPGGQETQYF
TGTGCCAGCAGTTACCCGGGGGGGCAAGAGACCCAGTACTTC
>TRBV2|TRBD2|17|.|TRBJ2-2
CASTLLGGGASSGELFF
TGTGCCAGCACCCTATTGGGCGGGGGGGCCTCTAGCGGGGAGCTGTTTTTT
>TRBV6-1|.|15|.|TRBJ1-4
CASSEAGGHAGKLFF
TGTGCCAGCAGTGAAGCCGGAGGGCACGCGGGAAAACTGTTTTTT
>TRBV7-7|TRBD2|15|.|TRBJ2-3
CASSPGGGRTDTQYF
TGTGCTAGCAGCCCCGGCGGGGGGAGGACAGATACGCAGTATTTT